This T cell receptor beta chain emerged from a study of blood T cell repertoires in COVID-19. On the study more broadly: Nucleic acid was either cDNA or gDNA, and it came from T cells, B-cell-depleted T cells, or PBMCs.

Seattle-derived patients entered the study during active infection and were followed longitudinally. In the original workflow: Cell counts per sample came from amplifying reference gene primers. The method was immunoSEQ multiplex PCR; TCRdb's version includes in-frame clones alone and lacks a portion of them. The V and J calls and clone size were taken over from that table, and D and trimming were inferred from the DNA. The data show 170,000 or so clones, with about 88% seen just once and roughly 0.57% held by the top ten. Sequenced: peripheral blood. This receptor was taken from a man between 60 and 75 years old with COVID-19, enrolled during active disease.

CDR3 amino acids: CASSLDSFSSYEQYF. CDR3 nucleotide sequence: TGCGCCAGCAGCTTGGATTCCTTCAGCTCCTACGAGCAGTACTTC. The gene calls are TRBV5-1 and TRBJ2-7; D remains unclear. Trimming stripped 0 bases from V and 0 bases from J, with 10 bases between. The CDR3 sequence is 15 residues long. Looked up from germline, CDR1 is SGHRS and CDR2 is YFSETQ.